The 29 T cell receptor beta chains below were found in one sample sequenced in a study of beta chain features in type 1 diabetes. Their antigens are not known. Expressed TCRB transcripts were sequenced, since all the RNA that had been isolated was reverse transcribed. Sequenced by immunoSEQ multiplex PCR; TCRdb stores in-frame clones only, minus some. The sample includes almost 350,000 clones, over 7% of them seen just once. The study, taken as a whole, reports: Type 1 diabetes patients had TCRB CDR3s that were shorter (moderately but significantly so) in all four CD4+ subsets.

Sequenced: central memory CD4+ T cells from blood. Source of these receptors: a man aged 25 to 45 with type 1 diabetes.

This clone was picked up a small number of times. The chain combines TRBV6-1 with TRBJ2-3, with TRBD2 matching 7 bases. The CDR3 has 14 residues. J gave up 5 bases and V 7 bases, and 9 bases lay outside the gene matches. The germline V gene encodes CDR1 MNHNS and CDR2 SASEGT. The CDR3 nucleotides are TGTGCCAGCAAGGGGACGGGGGGACGAGATACGCAGTATTTT. It codes for CASKGTGGRDTQYF.

This chain connects TRBV15 to TRBJ1-3; unclear D gene. Trimming shortened V by 0 bases and J by 4 bases, and 10 bases separated the two germline ends. Germline-derived CDR1 and CDR2 are LNHNV and YYDKDF (reference sequence). This CDR3 region has 15 residues. The DNA for the CDR3 is TGTGCCACCAGCAGAGAGCTGGACGGAGGAAACACCATATATTTT. Protein sequence: CATSRELDGGNTIYF. The whole variable domain, remainder taken from reference TRBV15 and TRBJ1-3, is DAMVIQNPRYQVTQFGKPVTLSCSQTLNHNVMYWYQQKSSQAPKLLFHYYDKDFNNEADTPDNFQSRRPNTSFCFLDIRSPGLGDTAMYLCATSRELDGGNTIYFGEGSWLTVV.

The J gene is TRBJ1-1, the V gene TRBV10-3; possible D gene TRBD1, 5 bases. There are 15 residues in the CDR3. Germline V gene data show CDR1 as ENHRY and CDR2 as SYGVKD. V was trimmed by 1 base and J by 3 bases, leaving 12 bases between them. CDR3 DNA sequence: TGTGCCATCAGTGAGTTAGGAACGGGGGACACTGAAGCTTTCTTT. Its translation is CAISELGTGDTEAFF.

In this sample, this clone turned up a few times. The chain has TRBV7-9 and TRBJ2-5, with TRBD1 as a possible D gene (6 bases). This CDR3 comprises 15 residues. Germline assignment: CDR1 SEHNR and CDR2 FQNEAQ (reference sequence). V was clipped by 5 bases and J by 5 bases, with 18 bases between them. The DNA of the CDR3 is TGTGCCAGCAGCCCCCAAACAGGGTTGGGTGAGACCCAGTACTTC. Encoded protein: CASSPQTGLGETQYF.

This clone was recorded many times. The CDR3 spells CASSPGQGENYGYTF. The CDR3 DNA reads TGTGCCAGCAGCCCCGGACAGGGGGAGAACTATGGCTACACCTTC. V gene TRBV11-2 combines with J gene TRBJ1-2; 10 nucleotides match TRBD1. J gave up 2 bases and V 5 bases, and 5 bases lay outside the gene matches. CDR1 and CDR2 from the germline V gene are SGHAT and FQNNGV. This CDR3 is 15 amino acids long.

This clone has ten or more counts. The J gene is TRBJ2-1, the V gene TRBV25-1; 8 bases are a match to TRBD2. CDR3 length: 15 residues. J was trimmed by 6 bases and V by 3 bases; bases with no gene match: 7. The V gene's germline CDR1 is MGHDK and CDR2 SYGVNS. The CDR3: CASSDPGTRRNEQFF. CDR3 nucleotide sequence: TGTGCCAGCAGTGACCCCGGGACTAGACGCAATGAGCAGTTCTTC.

In DNA, the CDR3 is TGTGCCAGCAGCACGACTAGGGAATGGGATACGCAGTATTTT. This translates into CASSTTREWDTQYF. V is TRBV7-2 and J is TRBJ2-3; perhaps TRBD2 as D (6 bases). The CDR3 covers 14 residues. Germline V lookup: CDR1 SGHTA, CDR2 FQGNSA. V lost 5 bases and J 6 bases, leaving 15 bases between the germline ends.

The chain recombines TRBV5-1 with TRBJ2-3; the match to TRBD2 covers 12 bases. V lost 0 bases to trimming and J lost 5 bases; unmatched junction nucleotides: 1. CDR3 length equals 15 residues. CDR1 is SGHRS and CDR2 is YFSETQ in the germline V gene. The CDR3 bases are TGCGCCAGCAGCTTGGGACTAGCGGGGGAAGATACGCAGTATTTT. It yields the protein CASSLGLAGEDTQYF.

This clone was recorded many times. The rearrangement links TRBV11-2 to TRBJ2-6; unclear D gene. Germline V gene sequence: CDR1 SGHAT, CDR2 FQNNGV. The CDR3 consists of 15 residues. Trimming shortened V by 5 bases and J by 0 bases, and 8 bases separated the two germline ends. The CDR3 region is CASSVTFSGANVLTF. DNA for the CDR3: TGTGCCAGCAGCGTGACATTCTCTGGGGCCAACGTCCTGACTTTC.

V usage is TRBV9 and J usage is TRBJ2-7; 10 positions match TRBD1. J was trimmed by 5 bases and V by 3 bases; bases with no gene match: 5. This CDR3 comprises 14 residues. The germline V gene encodes CDR1 SGDLS and CDR2 YYNGEE. In DNA form, the CDR3 reads TGTGCCAGCAGCGCAGGGGACAGGGGTGACGAGCAGTACTTC. It translates to CASSAGDRGDEQYF.

The chain couples TRBV6-5 to TRBJ1-6; D is uncertain. Trimming removed 10 bases from V and 8 bases from J, with 21 bases in between. Germline CDR1 and CDR2: MNHEY and SVGAGI. The CDR3 loop spans 15 amino acids. The CDR3 region is CATSWLAEGHSPLHF. CDR3 nucleotide sequence: TGTGCCACCTCTTGGCTTGCGGAGGGCCATTCACCCCTCCACTTT.

The chain links TRBV7-9 to TRBJ1-1; tentative D call: TRBD1 (5 bases). Per the germline V gene, CDR1 is SEHNR and CDR2 is FQNEAQ (reference sequence). The CDR3 is 13 residues long. V was shortened by 3 bases and J by 3 bases, with 8 bases between the two germline ends. The CDR3 coding sequence is TGTGCCAGCAGCTTGGGAGGGGACACTGAAGCTTTCTTT. This translates into CASSLGGDTEAFF.

The table lists this clone with a few counts. This rearrangement joins TRBV9 to TRBJ2-7; no clear D. This CDR3 has 14 residues. The V gene's germline CDR1 is SGDLS and CDR2 YYNGEE. Trimming pared 0 bases from V and 3 bases from J, leaving 10 bases between. The CDR3: CASSVEGSGYEQYF. The CDR3 bases are TGTGCCAGCAGCGTAGAGGGATCAGGCTACGAGCAGTACTTC.

This clone was seen a few times. V is TRBV6-6 and J is TRBJ2-3, with 8 nucleotides matching TRBD2. The CDR3 is 15 residues long. CDR1 is MNHNY and CDR2 is SVGAGI in the germline V gene (reference sequence). Losses at the gene ends were 10 bases for V and 0 bases for J; bases not matched to a gene: 9. The CDR3 coding sequence is TGTGCCACCAGACTTAGCGGGGCAAGCACAGATACGCAGTATTTT. Translation: CATRLSGASTDTQYF.

This clone was counted only a few times. V and J are TRBV5-4 and TRBJ2-3; unclear D gene. Germline CDR1 is SGHNT and CDR2 is YYREEE (reference sequence). Trimming stripped 2 bases from V and 4 bases from J, with 8 bases between. The CDR3 loop spans 13 amino acids. The CDR3 spells CASSFERADTQYF. CDR3 sequence (DNA): TGTGCCAGCAGCTTTGAGCGCGCAGATACGCAGTATTTT.

This clone was found a few times. The V and J genes are TRBV7-9 and TRBJ2-2; D is undetermined. From germline, CDR1 is SEHNR and CDR2 FQNEAQ (reference sequence). CDR3 length equals 15 residues. The germline V and J ends were trimmed by 5 bases and 9 bases, with 19 bases remaining between them. CDR3 nucleotides: TGTGCCAGCAGCCCGACAACGAGCGCTGGAAGGGAGCTGTTTTTT. Translation: CASSPTTSAGRELFF.

The rearrangement joins TRBV21-1 to TRBJ2-4; the tabulated D call, TRBD2, remains unverified against the DNA. TRBV21-1 is a listed pseudogene. This CDR3 is built from 17 residues. The DNA for the CDR3 is TGTGCCAGCAGCAACAAAGCGACGAGAGTAGCCAAAAACATTCAGTACTTC. This translates into CASSNKATRVAKNIQYF.

This clone has a handful of counts. The CDR3, as DNA: TGCGCCAGCCCCCAGACAGGGGATAATGAAAAACTGTTTTTT. It encodes CASPQTGDNEKLFF. V and J are TRBV23-1 and TRBJ1-4; TRBD1 matches 8 bases. TRBV23-1 is an open reading frame whose function is uncertain. CDR3 size: 14 residues. V lost 8 bases to trimming and J lost 4 bases; unmatched junction nucleotides: 6.

This clone turned up a few times. The rearrangement links TRBV10-3 to TRBJ2-7; TRBD2 might be the D (6 bases). The germline V gene encodes CDR1 ENHRY and CDR2 SYGVKD. The CDR3 sequence is 12 residues long. Trimming took 10 bases from V and 2 from J, leaving 12 bases between them. The CDR3 DNA sequence: TGTGCCACCGCCGCGGGAACCTACGAGCAGTACTTC. Residues: CATAAGTYEQYF.

The sample holds a few counts of this clone. The CDR3 reads CASSGQETQYF. CDR3 sequence (DNA): TGTGCCAGCAGTGGTCAAGAGACCCAGTACTTC. The chain is built from TRBV2 and TRBJ2-5; D gene unclear. V was clipped by 4 bases and J by 2 bases, with 2 bases between them. Germline-derived CDR1 and CDR2 are SNHLY and FYNNEI. The CDR3 is 11 amino acids.

The chain is built from TRBV2 and TRBJ2-7, with D uncertain. Trimming removed 5 bases from V and 2 bases from J, with 16 bases in between. Germline-derived CDR1 and CDR2 are SNHLY and FYNNEI. This CDR3 has 15 amino acids. The chain's CDR3 is CASSLDPVVAYEQYF. The CDR3 DNA sequence: TGTGCCAGCAGTCTTGATCCGGTGGTAGCCTACGAGCAGTACTTC.

This clone occurred a few times. V gene TRBV29-1 combines with J gene TRBJ2-1; no clear D. This CDR3 spans 12 amino acids. V gave up 5 bases and J gave up 2 bases, with 7 bases separating them. Looked up from germline, CDR1 is SQVTM and CDR2 is ANQGSEA. For the CDR3, the DNA is TGCAGCGTTCCCACTACCTACAATGAGCAGTTCTTC. The encoded protein is CSVPTTYNEQFF.

There are a few counts of this clone. Other DNA sequences within the sample encode an identical CDR3. This chain connects TRBV18 to TRBJ1-1; tentatively, D is TRBD1 (6 bases). This CDR3 comprises 15 residues. Trimming pared 3 bases from V and 1 base from J, leaving 12 bases between. Germline lookup yields CDR1 KGHSH and CDR2 LQKENI. This chain's CDR3 is CASSPTGNTNTEAFF. CDR3 coding DNA: TGTGCCAGCTCACCCACAGGGAACACGAACACTGAAGCTTTCTTT.

This clone was detected only a few times. The chain couples TRBV28 to TRBJ1-5; 9 bases agree with TRBD1. Germline V gene lookup returns CDR1 MDHEN and CDR2 SYDVKM. This CDR3 is built from 17 residues. V lost 3 bases and J lost 2; bases outside the gene matches: 8. In DNA, the CDR3 is TGTGCCAGCAGTTTGCATAGGACAGGGGCGGGCAATCAGCCCCAGCATTTT. It translates to CASSLHRTGAGNQPQHF. The full variable domain, its missing parts supplied by reference TRBV28 and TRBJ1-5, is DVKVTQSSRYLVKRTGEKVFLECVQDMDHENMFWYRQDPGLGLRLIYFSYDVKMKEKGDIPEGYSVSREKKERFSLILESASTNQTSMYLCASSLHRTGAGNQPQHFGDGTRLSIL.

This chain joins TRBV4-3 and TRBJ2-7, with 9 positions matching TRBD1. V trimming: 0 bases; J trimming: 1 base; junction bases outside the gene matches: 7. CDR1 and CDR2 from the germline V gene are LGHNA and YSLEER. CDR3 size: 17 residues. CDR3 coding DNA: TGCGCCAGCAGCCAAGAGATTACGGGACAGGGATCCTACGAGCAGTACTTC. Translating it yields CASSQEITGQGSYEQYF.

In this sample, this clone turned up a few times. This chain uses TRBV7-2 with TRBJ2-3, with D tentatively TRBD2 (6 bases). Trimming stripped 2 bases from V and 2 bases from J, with 11 bases between. This CDR3 has 15 residues. CDR1 and CDR2 (germline): SGHTA, FQGNSA. CDR3 coding DNA: TGTGCCAGCAGCTTACATGGAGGGGCCACAGATACGCAGTATTTT. Translation gives CASSLHGGATDTQYF.

This chain links TRBV6-6 with TRBJ2-3, with 7 bases fitting TRBD2. CDR1 MNHNY and CDR2 SVGAGI come from the germline V gene (reference sequence). The CDR3 covers 14 residues. Germline trimming cut 4 bases from V and 3 bases from J; bases unmatched to any gene: 4. This chain's CDR3 is CASSLAGVTDTQYF. The CDR3 nucleotides read TGTGCCAGCAGTTTGGCGGGGGTTACAGATACGCAGTATTTT.

The chain links TRBV6-5 to TRBJ2-5; D remains ambiguous. V was cut by 2 bases and J by 6 bases, with 16 bases left in between. The CDR3 covers 15 residues. Germline-derived CDR1 and CDR2 are MNHEY and SVGAGI. The CDR3 DNA sequence: TGTGCCAGCAGTTACACCCCAGATCTCAAGAAGACCCAGTACTTC. Its translation is CASSYTPDLKKTQYF.

This chain uses TRBV20-1 with TRBJ2-3; TRBD2 might be the D (5 bases). The CDR3 has 10 residues. CDR1 is DFQATT, CDR2 SNEGSKA, per germline (reference sequence). The V end was cut by 6 bases, the J end by 4 bases, with 5 bases between. CDR3 sequence reads: CSAGADTQYF. The DNA for the CDR3 is TGCAGTGCCGGGGCAGATACGCAGTATTTT.